The 29 T cell receptor beta chains in this list originate from one sample, sequenced in a study of OX40 agonist ivuxolimab in advanced cancers. Library construction relied on the immunoSEQ multiplex PCR assay. TCRdb took over this immuneACCESS table, retaining in-frame rearrangements with V and J assigned. Such tables are incomplete; in checked studies, under half of the missing clones stem from an unresolved V gene, and the remainder is unexplained. Within this sample are about 83,000 clones, with 85% of them counted one time only. Jointly, the top ten make up 0.65% to 0.8% of the sample. Sample: CD4+ or CD8+ T cells sorted from blood, taken in a trial of the OX40 agonist ivuxolimab. The origin of the receptors is an adult with an advanced solid tumor such as melanoma, head and neck, liver or kidney cancer.

V usage is TRBV6-5 and J usage is TRBJ2-3, with 7 bases aligning to TRBD1. There are 15 residues in the CDR3. The germline V gene encodes CDR1 MNHEY and CDR2 SVGAGI. J was trimmed by 2 bases and V by 3 bases; bases with no gene match: 5. CDR3 sequence reads: CASSYNTGATDTQYF. In DNA, the CDR3 is TGTGCCAGCAGTTATAACACAGGGGCCACAGATACGCAGTATTTT.

The chain couples TRBV27 to TRBJ1-6; D gene unclear. The CDR3 spans 18 residues. The V end lost 5 bases, the J end lost 7 bases, and 24 bases lay between the germline ends. The germline V gene encodes CDR1 MNHEY and CDR2 SMNVEV (reference sequence). The CDR3 DNA sequence: TGTGCCAGCAGTGATATAGCCCCAAACCGGGCAGAGAATTCACCCCTCCACTTT. Protein sequence: CASSDIAPNRAENSPLHF.

The chain is built from TRBV7-8 and TRBJ1-2; 8 bases match TRBD1. V shed 5 bases and J 3 bases; nucleotides not matched to a gene: 14. Germline V gene sequence: CDR1 SGHVS, CDR2 FQNEAQ. The CDR3 is made up of 17 amino acids. CDR3 loop: CASSVRDRPQVDYGYTF. For the CDR3, the DNA is TGTGCCAGCAGCGTCCGGGACAGGCCCCAGGTGGACTATGGCTACACCTTC.

The genes are TRBV7-2 and TRBJ1-4; D uncertain. There are 13 residues in the CDR3. The germline V and J ends were trimmed by 5 bases and 10 bases, with 14 bases remaining between them. Germline V gene lookup returns CDR1 SGHTA and CDR2 FQGNSA. CDR3 sequence: CASSPDRSRKLFF. CDR3 DNA: TGTGCCAGCAGCCCAGACCGGTCCCGAAAACTGTTTTTT. Looking up the rest from reference TRBV7-2 and TRBJ1-4 gives the full variable domain: GAGVSQSPSNKVTEKGKDVELRCDPISGHTALYWYRQSLGQGLEFLIYFQGNSAPDKSGLPSDRFSAERTGGSVSTLTIQRTQQEDSAVYLCASSPDRSRKLFFGSGTQLSVL.

J is TRBJ1-6 and V is TRBV12-5; 7 bases are a match to TRBD1. J lost 6 bases, V lost 0 bases, and 8 bases had no gene match. CDR3 length: 17 amino acids. CDR1 is LGHNT and CDR2 is FRNRAP in the germline V gene. CDR3 coding DNA: TGTGCTAGTGGTTTGGTAACGGGACAGTTTTTTAATTCACCCCTCCACTTT. Translation: CASGLVTGQFFNSPLHF.

The rearrangement links TRBV10-3 to TRBJ2-2; 10 bases fit TRBD2. The CDR3 loop spans 17 amino acids. V trimming: 6 bases; J trimming: 6 bases; junction bases outside the gene matches: 13. Germline assignment: CDR1 ENHRY and CDR2 SYGVKD. The CDR3 DNA follows: TGTGCCATCAGACCCAATCTAGCGGGGGTAGGGGCCGGGGAGCTGTTTTTT. It yields the protein CAIRPNLAGVGAGELFF.

The V call is TRBV19, the J call TRBJ1-2, with 9 nucleotides matching TRBD1. CDR1 and CDR2 (germline): LNHDA, SQIVND (reference sequence). The CDR3 consists of 14 residues. Trimming took 9 bases from V and 8 from J; bases not matched to a gene: 13. The CDR3 region has the DNA TGTGCCAGCACTAGAGGACAGGGGCGTGAAGGCTACACCTTC. Its protein product is CASTRGQGREGYTF.

Concerning this clone itself: Sequence at one end of the junction differs from germline and may be a read error. The chain links TRBV30 to TRBJ2-2, with D possibly TRBD1 on 5 matching bases. There are 13 residues in the CDR3. Germline CDR1 GTSNPN, CDR2 SVGIG (reference sequence). The CDR3 region has the DNA TGTGCCTGGAGTGCAGGGAACCCCGGGGAGCTGTTTTTT. This codes for CAWSAGNPGELFF.

The chain has TRBV6-1 and TRBJ1-2; 8 nucleotides align to TRBD1. CDR1 and CDR2 from the germline V gene are MNHNS and SASEGT. Germline trimming cut 4 bases from V and 3 bases from J; bases unmatched to any gene: 7. The CDR3 is 15 residues long. Written as DNA, the CDR3 is TGTGCCAGCAGTGTGTCGGGACAGGACCACTATGGCTACACCTTC. Translated: CASSVSGQDHYGYTF.

This clone was seen a handful of times. This chain joins TRBV11-2 and TRBJ1-2, with D hard to call. The ends were cut back, 3 bases at V and 6 bases at J, with 8 bases in the middle. Germline values: CDR1 SGHAT, CDR2 FQNNGV. This CDR3 has 12 residues. In DNA form, the CDR3 reads TGTGCCAGCAGCTTCGGGTGGGATGGCTACACCTTC. This encodes CASSFGWDGYTF.

The chain is built from TRBV30 and TRBJ2-7; D possibly corresponds to TRBD1 (5 bases). Trimming took 1 base from V and 0 from J, leaving 10 bases between them. The CDR3 has 14 amino acids. Germline lookup yields CDR1 GTSNPN and CDR2 SVGIG (reference sequence). CDR3 loop: CAWSGQPASYEQYF. DNA for the CDR3: TGTGCCTGGAGTGGACAGCCCGCCTCCTACGAGCAGTACTTC.

This sequence joins TRBV6-1 and TRBJ2-6, with D perhaps TRBD1 or TRBD2 (6 bases each). Germline V gene data show CDR1 as MNHNS and CDR2 as SASEGT. This CDR3 has 15 amino acids. The ends were cut back, 3 bases at V and 2 bases at J, with 8 bases in the middle. DNA of the CDR3: TGTGCCAGCAGTGAGAGGGGGGCTGGGGCCAACGTCCTGACTTTC. Protein: CASSERGAGANVLTF.

The chain has TRBV2 and TRBJ2-5; D is uncertain. Germline CDR1 reads SNHLY; CDR2 reads FYNNEI. CDR3 size: 13 residues. V was shortened by 7 bases and J by 5 bases, with 14 bases between the two germline ends. The CDR3 protein is CASTNGAWETQYF. DNA of the CDR3: TGTGCCAGCACAAATGGAGCATGGGAGACCCAGTACTTC.

The chain joins TRBV6-5 to TRBJ2-7; the match to TRBD1 covers 9 bases. Germline loops: CDR1 MNHEY, CDR2 SVGAGI. V was clipped by 10 bases and J by 6 bases; unmatched bases: 16. The CDR3 has 15 amino acids. The CDR3 is CATSGGTGSRVEQYF. CDR3 in DNA: TGTGCCACCTCTGGTGGGACAGGGTCTAGGGTCGAGCAGTACTTC.

This rearrangement joins TRBV30 to TRBJ1-6; the D is unclear. Germline V CDR1 and CDR2: GTSNPN, SVGIG (reference sequence). With 3 bases removed from V and 7 bases from J, the gap between germline ends came to 10 bases. This CDR3 has 13 amino acids. The CDR3: CAWRHRWNSPLHF. CDR3 DNA sequence: TGTGCCTGGAGGCACCGCTGGAATTCACCCCTCCACTTT.

The chain employs TRBV7-6 and TRBJ2-1; 9 bases map to TRBD2. J was trimmed by 5 bases and V by 5 bases; bases with no gene match: 7. Looked up from germline, CDR1 is SGHVS and CDR2 is FNYEAQ. The length of the CDR3 is 15 residues. CDR3 nucleotide sequence: TGTGCCAGCAGCCAGACTAGCGGTCGGGACAATGAGCAGTTCTTC. This translates into CASSQTSGRDNEQFF.

The chain combines TRBV7-9 with TRBJ2-2, with TRBD2 matching 11 bases. Germline values: CDR1 SEHNR, CDR2 FQNEAQ (reference sequence). The length of the CDR3 is 16 residues. The junction had 3 bases not matched to a gene; V was cut back by 5 bases and J by 1 base. CDR3 in DNA: TGTGCCAGCAGCCGAGGGACTAGCGGGAACACCGGGGAGCTGTTTTTT. Translated: CASSRGTSGNTGELFF.

The chain links TRBV7-8 to TRBJ2-5; 7 nucleotides match TRBD2. The CDR3 spans 15 residues. Germline trimming cut 1 base from V and 2 bases from J; bases unmatched to any gene: 4. The germline CDR1 and CDR2 sequences are SGHVS and FQNEAQ. The CDR3 sequence is CASSLGLAPQETQYF. In DNA form, the CDR3 reads TGTGCCAGCAGCTTAGGACTAGCCCCACAAGAGACCCAGTACTTC.

The J gene is TRBJ1-2, the V gene TRBV6-5; D possibly corresponds to TRBD1 (5 bases). CDR1 and CDR2 from the germline V gene are MNHEY and SVGAGI. V lost 7 bases, J lost 7 bases, and 16 bases lay in between. CDR3 length equals 13 residues. CDR3 in DNA: TGTGCCAGCAAACTAACGACAACAGGTGGCTACACCTTC. It codes for CASKLTTTGGYTF.

This clone was picked up a small number of times. This rearrangement joins TRBV4-3 to TRBJ2-4; 12 bases are shared with TRBD1. The V and J ends lost 3 bases and 6 bases, in that order; junction bases with no gene match: 3. The germline gives CDR1 LGHNA, CDR2 YSLEER. This CDR3 comprises 15 residues. The CDR3 DNA follows: TGCGCCAGCAGCCATGGGACAGGGGGCCTAAACATTCAGTACTTC. Amino acid sequence: CASSHGTGGLNIQYF.

The chain recombines TRBV7-2 with TRBJ2-7, with 11 bases matching TRBD2. V trimming: 4 bases; J trimming: 4 bases; junction bases outside the gene matches: 9. From germline, CDR1 is SGHTA and CDR2 FQGNSA. The CDR3 has 16 residues. The CDR3 spells CASSSLRRLAGYEQYF. In nucleotides, the CDR3 is TGTGCCAGCAGCTCCCTGAGGCGACTAGCGGGGTACGAGCAGTACTTC.

The CDR3 DNA reads as TGTGCCAGTAGTATTTGGTATAGGGACAGGGGAGATCAGCCCCAGCATTTT. Its translation: CASSIWYRDRGDQPQHF. The chain carries TRBV19 and TRBJ1-5, with 10 bases fitting TRBD1. Germline V gene lookup returns CDR1 LNHDA and CDR2 SQIVND (reference sequence). The V segment lost 3 bases and the J segment 5 bases; nucleotides outside the gene matches: 10. This CDR3 region has 17 residues.

The rearrangement links TRBV10-3 to TRBJ2-7, with 8 bases identical to TRBD2. The trim removed 6 bases at V and 2 bases at J, leaving 6 bases unmatched. There are 14 residues in the CDR3. Germline V gene lookup returns CDR1 ENHRY and CDR2 SYGVKD. The CDR3 protein is CAISGGDVTYEQYF. CDR3 bases: TGTGCCATCAGCGGGGGGGACGTTACCTACGAGCAGTACTTC.

The chain employs TRBV4-3 and TRBJ2-5, with 7 bases lining up with TRBD1. The V gene end was trimmed by 0 bases and the J gene end by 1 base; junction bases not matched to a gene: 5. The CDR3 is 16 amino acids. Germline-derived CDR1 and CDR2 are LGHNA and YSLEER. CDR3 protein: CASSQEGQSLQETQYF. DNA for the CDR3: TGCGCCAGCAGCCAAGAGGGACAGAGCCTCCAAGAGACCCAGTACTTC.

The gene calls are TRBV14 and TRBJ2-3; TRBD2 matches 7 bases. CDR1 is SGHDN, CDR2 FVKESK, per germline. Trimming at V came to 4 bases and at J to 2 bases, leaving 6 bases not matched to a gene. The CDR3 is 15 amino acids. The chain's CDR3 is CASSRGLDDTDTQYF. CDR3 nucleotides: TGTGCCAGCAGCCGCGGACTAGACGACACAGATACGCAGTATTTT.

The chain has TRBV7-2 and TRBJ1-1, with D possibly TRBD1 on 5 matching bases. CDR1 and CDR2 (germline): SGHTA, FQGNSA. V was shortened by 0 bases and J by 1 base, with 9 bases between the two germline ends. This CDR3 has 15 amino acids. The CDR3: CASSLASQGNTEAFF. The CDR3 DNA reads as TGTGCCAGCAGCTTAGCGAGTCAGGGGAACACTGAAGCTTTCTTT.

This chain joins TRBV7-9 and TRBJ2-2, with D unclear. CDR3 length: 13 residues. Germline CDR1 SEHNR, CDR2 FQNEAQ (reference sequence). With 1 base removed from V and 9 bases from J, the gap between germline ends came to 9 bases. DNA of the CDR3: TGTGCCAGCAGCTTAGGAGCTAACCGGGAGCTGTTTTTT. Translation: CASSLGANRELFF. Together with reference TRBV7-9 and TRBJ2-2, the CDR3 gives the full variable domain: DTGVSQNPRHKITKRGQNVTFRCDPISEHNRLYWYRQTLGQGPEFLTYFQNEAQLEKSRLLSDRFSAERPKGSFSTLEIQRTEQGDSAMYLCASSLGANRELFFGEGSRLTVL.

This clone showed up just a few times. The chain uses TRBV4-1 and TRBJ1-5; no firm D call. CDR1 MGHRA and CDR2 YSYEKL come from the germline V gene. Deletions cut 0 bases from V and 5 bases from J, with 11 bases between. The CDR3 has 15 residues. Here the CDR3 reads CASSQDEAVHQPQHF. The CDR3 DNA follows: TGCGCCAGCAGCCAAGATGAGGCGGTTCATCAGCCCCAGCATTTT.

CDR3 bases: TGCGCCAGCAGCTCGGGACAAACACCTAACTATGGCTACACCTTC. As protein: CASSSGQTPNYGYTF. This rearrangement joins TRBV5-1 to TRBJ1-2; the D gene is possibly TRBD1 (6 bases). This CDR3 is 15 amino acids long. V gave up 3 bases and J gave up 0 bases, with 12 bases separating them. Per the germline V gene, CDR1 is SGHRS and CDR2 is YFSETQ.